This T cell receptor (beta chain) emerged from a study of T cells in Graves' hyperthyroidism and ophthalmopathy. Study-wide results and caveats: A model of 13 V-J pairs discriminated ophthalmopathy from stable hyperthyroidism.

The patients, who ranged from 18 to 65 in age, presented with newly diagnosed hyperthyroidism lasting under 2 months. Diagnosis rested on symptoms, serum thyroxine and TRAb, thyroid ultrasound, and orbital computed tomography. V lost 6 bases and J 2 bases, leaving 19 bases between the germline ends. Germline assignment: CDR1 KGHSH and CDR2 LQKENI. The CDR3 has 16 residues. The investigators amplified TCR beta CDR3 regions from RNA transcripts. The HTBI primer set drove a first-round RT-PCR of the TCR CDR3. TCRdb called the multiplex PCR reads again in MiXCR, with one record for every CDR3 protein. This table has 200,000 to 250,000 distinct CDR3 sequences, roughly 18% appearing once. This clonotype has ten or more counts. Its antigen is unknown.

The clonotype comes from a man aged 45-65 years with Graves' hyperthyroidism. The sequencing sample was made of blood. The chain recombines TRBV18 with TRBJ2-5; weak D call: TRBD2 (5 bases). This chain's CDR3 is CASSPPGSPNQETQYF. Written as DNA, the CDR3 is TGTGCCAGCTCCCCTCCGGGGAGTCCGAATCAAGAGACCCAGTACTTC. Drawing the rest from reference TRBV18 and TRBJ2-5, the complete variable domain is NAGVMQNPRHLVRRRGQEARLRCSPMKGHSHVYWYRQLPEEGLKFMVYLQKENIIDESGMPKERFSAEFPKEGPSILRIQQVVRGDSAAYFCASSPPGSPNQETQYFGPGTRLLVL.